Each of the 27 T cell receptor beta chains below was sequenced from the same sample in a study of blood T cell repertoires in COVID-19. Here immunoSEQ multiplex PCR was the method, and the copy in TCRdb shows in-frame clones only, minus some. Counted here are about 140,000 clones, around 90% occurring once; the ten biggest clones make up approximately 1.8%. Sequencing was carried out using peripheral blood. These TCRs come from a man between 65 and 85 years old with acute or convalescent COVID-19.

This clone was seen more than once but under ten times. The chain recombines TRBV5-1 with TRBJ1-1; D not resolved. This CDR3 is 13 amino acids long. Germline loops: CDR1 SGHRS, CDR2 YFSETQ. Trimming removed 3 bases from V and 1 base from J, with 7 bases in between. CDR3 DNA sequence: TGCGCCAGCAGCTCGGCGGGGAACACTGAAGCTTTCTTT. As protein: CASSSAGNTEAFF.

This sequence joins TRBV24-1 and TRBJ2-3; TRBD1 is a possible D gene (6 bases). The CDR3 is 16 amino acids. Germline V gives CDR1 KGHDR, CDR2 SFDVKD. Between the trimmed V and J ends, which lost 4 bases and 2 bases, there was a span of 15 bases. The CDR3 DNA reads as TGTGCCACCAGTGACCGGAGACAGGCCTACACAGATACGCAGTATTTT. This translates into CATSDRRQAYTDTQYF.

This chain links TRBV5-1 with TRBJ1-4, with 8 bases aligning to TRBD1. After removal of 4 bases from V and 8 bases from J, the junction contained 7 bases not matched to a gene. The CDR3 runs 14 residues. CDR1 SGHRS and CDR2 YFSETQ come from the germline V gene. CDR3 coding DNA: TGCGCCAGCAGCACCGGACAGGGAGGGGAAAAACTGTTTTTT. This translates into CASSTGQGGEKLFF.

In nucleotides, the CDR3 is TGTGCCAGCAGCTTGAATGGGCGGGGGGGGAGCTCACCCCTCCACTTT. It is translated as CASSLNGRGGSSPLHF. The chain combines TRBV5-5 with TRBJ1-6, with D perhaps matching TRBD1 (5 bases). Germline CDR1 reads SGHKS; CDR2 reads YYEKEE (reference sequence). Trimming stripped 1 base from V and 10 bases from J, with 18 bases between. The CDR3 loop spans 16 amino acids.

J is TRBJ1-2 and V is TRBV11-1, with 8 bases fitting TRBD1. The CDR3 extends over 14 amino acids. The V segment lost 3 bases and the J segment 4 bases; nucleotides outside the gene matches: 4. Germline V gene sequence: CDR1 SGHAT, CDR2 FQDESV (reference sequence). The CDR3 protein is CASSLTGDPYGYTF. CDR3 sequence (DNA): TGTGCCAGCAGCTTGACAGGGGATCCCTATGGCTACACCTTC.

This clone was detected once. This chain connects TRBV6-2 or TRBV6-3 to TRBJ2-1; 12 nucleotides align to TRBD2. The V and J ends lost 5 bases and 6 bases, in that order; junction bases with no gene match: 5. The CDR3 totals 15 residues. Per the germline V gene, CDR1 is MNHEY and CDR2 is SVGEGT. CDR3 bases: TGTGCCAGCAGTCAACTAGCGGGAGGCTTCAATGAGCAGTTCTTC. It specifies CASSQLAGGFNEQFF.

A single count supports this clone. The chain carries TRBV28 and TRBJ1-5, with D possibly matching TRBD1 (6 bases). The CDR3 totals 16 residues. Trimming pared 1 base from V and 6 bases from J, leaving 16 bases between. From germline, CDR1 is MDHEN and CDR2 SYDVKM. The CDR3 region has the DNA TGTGCCAGCAGTTTATCCTACGGACAGTTAGGTCAGCCCCAGCATTTT. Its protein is CASSLSYGQLGQPQHF.

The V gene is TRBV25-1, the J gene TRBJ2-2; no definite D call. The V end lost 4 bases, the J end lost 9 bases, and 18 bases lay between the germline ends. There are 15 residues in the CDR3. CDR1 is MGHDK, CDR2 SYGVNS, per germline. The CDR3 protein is CASSARPGLRWELFF. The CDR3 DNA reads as TGTGCCAGCAGTGCCCGCCCGGGTCTCCGGTGGGAGCTGTTTTTT.

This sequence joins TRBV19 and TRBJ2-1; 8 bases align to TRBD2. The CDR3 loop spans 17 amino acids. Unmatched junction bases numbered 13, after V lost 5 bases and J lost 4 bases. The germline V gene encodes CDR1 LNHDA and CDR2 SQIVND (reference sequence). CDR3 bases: TGTGCCAGTAGTGACACAGCTGCCGGGACTAGATACAATGAGCAGTTCTTC. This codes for CASSDTAAGTRYNEQFF.

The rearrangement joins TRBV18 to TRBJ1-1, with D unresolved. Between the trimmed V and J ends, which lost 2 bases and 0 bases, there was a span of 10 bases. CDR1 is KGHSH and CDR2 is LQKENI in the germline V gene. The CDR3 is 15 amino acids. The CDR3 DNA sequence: TGTGCCAGCTCACCAGACCAGGCAATGAACACTGAAGCTTTCTTT. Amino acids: CASSPDQAMNTEAFF.

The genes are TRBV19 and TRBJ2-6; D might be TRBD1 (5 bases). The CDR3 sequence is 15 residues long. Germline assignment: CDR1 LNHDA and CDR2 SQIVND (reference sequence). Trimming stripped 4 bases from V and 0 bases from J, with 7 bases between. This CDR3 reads CASSTTGSGANVLTF. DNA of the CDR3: TGTGCCAGTAGTACCACAGGCTCTGGGGCCAACGTCCTGACTTTC.

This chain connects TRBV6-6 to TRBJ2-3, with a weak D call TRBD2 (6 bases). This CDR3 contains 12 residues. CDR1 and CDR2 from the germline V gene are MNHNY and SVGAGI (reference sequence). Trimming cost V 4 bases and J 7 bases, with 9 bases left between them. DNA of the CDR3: TGTGCCAGCAGTTCCGGACTATATACGCAGTATTTT. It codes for CASSSGLYTQYF.

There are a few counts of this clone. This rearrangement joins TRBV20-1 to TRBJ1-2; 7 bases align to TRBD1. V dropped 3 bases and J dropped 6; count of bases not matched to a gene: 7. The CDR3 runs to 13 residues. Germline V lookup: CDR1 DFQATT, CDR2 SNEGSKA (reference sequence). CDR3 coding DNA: TGCAGTGCTAGTGGGAGACAGGGCGATGGCTACACCTTC. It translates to CSASGRQGDGYTF.

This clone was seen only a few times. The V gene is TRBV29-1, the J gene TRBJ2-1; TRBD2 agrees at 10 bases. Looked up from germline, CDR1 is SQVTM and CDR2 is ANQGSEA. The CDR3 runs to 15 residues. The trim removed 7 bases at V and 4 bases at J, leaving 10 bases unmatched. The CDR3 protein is CSAKPRLAGYNEQFF. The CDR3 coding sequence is TGCAGCGCAAAACCACGACTAGCGGGTTACAATGAGCAGTTCTTC.

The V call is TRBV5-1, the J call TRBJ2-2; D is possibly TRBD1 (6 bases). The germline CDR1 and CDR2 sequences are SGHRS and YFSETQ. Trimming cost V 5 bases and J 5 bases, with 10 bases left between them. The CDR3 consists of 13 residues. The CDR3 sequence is CASSSQGTGELFF. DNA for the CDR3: TGCGCCAGCAGTTCCCAGGGGACCGGGGAGCTGTTTTTT.

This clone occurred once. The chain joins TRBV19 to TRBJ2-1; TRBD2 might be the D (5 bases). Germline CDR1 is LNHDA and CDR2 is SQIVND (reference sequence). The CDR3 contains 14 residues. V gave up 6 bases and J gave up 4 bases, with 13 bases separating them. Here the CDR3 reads CASSPGVPYNEQFF. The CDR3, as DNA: TGTGCCAGTAGCCCCGGGGTGCCTTACAATGAGCAGTTCTTC.

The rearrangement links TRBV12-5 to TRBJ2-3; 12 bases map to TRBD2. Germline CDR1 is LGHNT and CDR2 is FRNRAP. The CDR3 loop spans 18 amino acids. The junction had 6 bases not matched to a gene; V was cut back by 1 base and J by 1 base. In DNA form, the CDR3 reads TGTGCTAGTGGTTTGGGCGCTAGCGGGGGGGTCCGCACAGATACGCAGTATTTT. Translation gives CASGLGASGGVRTDTQYF.

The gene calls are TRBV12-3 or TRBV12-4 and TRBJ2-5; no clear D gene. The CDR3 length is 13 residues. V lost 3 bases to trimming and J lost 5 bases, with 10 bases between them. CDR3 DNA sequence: TGTGCCAGCAGTTTCTGGGCCAGGGAGACCCAGTACTTC. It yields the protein CASSFWARETQYF.

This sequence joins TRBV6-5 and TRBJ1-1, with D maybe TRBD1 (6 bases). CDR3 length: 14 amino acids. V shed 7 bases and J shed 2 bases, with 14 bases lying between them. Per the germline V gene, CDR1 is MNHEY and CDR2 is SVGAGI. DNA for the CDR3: TGTGCCAGCACCCCAAGGGGGGGCAACACTGAAGCTTTCTTT. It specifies CASTPRGGNTEAFF.

The CDR3 bases are TGTGCCAGCAGCCCCCATCCAGGACAGGGGGTGCTTGGCTACACCTTC. Its translation is CASSPHPGQGVLGYTF. V gene TRBV4-2 combines with J gene TRBJ1-2, with 10 bases that match TRBD1. This CDR3 is built from 16 residues. Germline loops: CDR1 LGHNA, CDR2 YNFKEQ. Trimming cost V 4 bases and J 7 bases; bases outside gene matches: 12.

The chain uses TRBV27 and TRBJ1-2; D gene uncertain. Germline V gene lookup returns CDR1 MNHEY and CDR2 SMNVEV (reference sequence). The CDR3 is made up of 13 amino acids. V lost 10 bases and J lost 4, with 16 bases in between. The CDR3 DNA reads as TGTGCCACCTCCTCGGGAGGCCGCTATGGCTACACCTTC. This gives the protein CATSSGGRYGYTF.

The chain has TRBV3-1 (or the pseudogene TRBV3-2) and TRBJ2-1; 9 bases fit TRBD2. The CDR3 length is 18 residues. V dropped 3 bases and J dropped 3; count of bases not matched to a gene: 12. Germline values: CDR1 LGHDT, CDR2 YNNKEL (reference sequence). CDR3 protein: CASSQEPIAGDHYNEQFF. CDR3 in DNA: TGTGCCAGCAGCCAGGAACCCATAGCGGGGGACCACTACAATGAGCAGTTCTTC.

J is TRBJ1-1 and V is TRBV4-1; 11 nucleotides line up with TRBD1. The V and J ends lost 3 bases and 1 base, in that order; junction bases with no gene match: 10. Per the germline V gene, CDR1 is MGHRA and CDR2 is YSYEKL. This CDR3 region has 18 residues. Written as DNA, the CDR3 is TGCGCCAGCAGCCAGGTTAGGACAGGGGGCCTAAAGAACACTGAAGCTTTCTTT. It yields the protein CASSQVRTGGLKNTEAFF.

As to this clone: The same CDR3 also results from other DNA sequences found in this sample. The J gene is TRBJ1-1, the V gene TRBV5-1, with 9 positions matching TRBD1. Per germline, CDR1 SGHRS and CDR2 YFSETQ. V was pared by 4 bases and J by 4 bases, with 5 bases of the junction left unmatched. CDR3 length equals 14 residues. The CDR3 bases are TGCGCCAGCAGCCTGGGACAGGGCGGCACTGAAGCTTTCTTT. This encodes CASSLGQGGTEAFF.

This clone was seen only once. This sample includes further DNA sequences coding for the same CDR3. CDR3 amino acids: CASSVQGSEKLFF. In DNA form, the CDR3 reads TGTGCCAGTAGTGTGCAGGGGAGTGAAAAACTGTTTTTT. The chain combines TRBV19 with TRBJ1-4; maybe TRBD1 (6 bases). Between the trimmed V and J ends, which lost 5 bases and 7 bases, there was a span of 11 bases. The germline V gene has CDR1 LNHDA and CDR2 SQIVND (reference sequence). This CDR3 is built from 13 residues. The full variable domain, in which reference TRBV19 and TRBJ1-4 provide the parts outside the CDR3, is DGGITQSPKYLFRKEGQNVTLSCEQNLNHDAMYWYRQDPGQGLRLIYYSQIVNDFQKGDIAEGYSVSREKKESFPLTVTSAQKNPTAFYLCASSVQGSEKLFFGSGTQLSVL.

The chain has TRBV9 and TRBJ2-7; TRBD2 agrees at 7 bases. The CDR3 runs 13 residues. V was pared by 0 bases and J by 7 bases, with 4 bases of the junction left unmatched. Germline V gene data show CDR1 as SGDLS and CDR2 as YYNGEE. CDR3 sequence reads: CASSVVLGGEQYF. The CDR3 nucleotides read TGTGCCAGCAGCGTAGTCTTGGGAGGGGAGCAGTACTTC. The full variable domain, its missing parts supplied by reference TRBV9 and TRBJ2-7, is DSGVTQTPKHLITATGQRVTLRCSPRSGDLSVYWYQQSLDQGLQFLIQYYNGEERAKGNILERFSAQQFPDLHSELNLSSLELGDSALYFCASSVVLGGEQYFGPGTRLTVT.

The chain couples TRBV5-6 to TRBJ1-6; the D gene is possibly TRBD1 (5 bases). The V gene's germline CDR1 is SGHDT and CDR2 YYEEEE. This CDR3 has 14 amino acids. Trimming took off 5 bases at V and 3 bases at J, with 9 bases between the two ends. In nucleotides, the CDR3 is TGTGCCAGCAGAGTGCAGGGCTATAATTCACCCCTCCACTTT. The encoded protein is CASRVQGYNSPLHF.